The 12 T cell receptor beta chains reported below all come from one sample, sequenced in a study of T cells after somatic rescue of genetic block. Method: immunoSEQ multiplex PCR; TCRdb's copy keeps in-frame clones and lacks some. The sample lists roughly 120,000 clones; just over 90% were seen once. What was sequenced was peripheral blood mononuclear cells (PBMCs). These receptors were obtained from a young woman.

The rearrangement joins TRBV11-1 to TRBJ2-7; D is perhaps TRBD1 or TRBD2 (5 bases each). CDR3 length: 13 amino acids. Per germline, CDR1 SGHAT and CDR2 FQDESV (reference sequence). V was clipped by 4 bases and J by 4 bases, with 11 bases between them. The CDR3: CASSYGDGYEQYF. For the CDR3, the DNA is TGTGCCAGCAGCTACGGGGACGGGTACGAGCAGTACTTC.

The chain employs TRBV2 and TRBJ2-3, with 7 positions matching TRBD1. The germline CDR1 and CDR2 sequences are SNHLY and FYNNEI. V lost 7 bases to trimming and J lost 5 bases; unmatched junction nucleotides: 3. The CDR3 spans 12 residues. The CDR3 nucleotides are TGTGCCAGCAACAGGGGAATAGATACGCAGTATTTT. Encoded protein: CASNRGIDTQYF.

This clone has only one observation. The chain recombines TRBV4-3 with TRBJ1-1; the D is unclear. Germline loops: CDR1 LGHNA, CDR2 YSLEER. The CDR3 totals 15 residues. V was trimmed by 2 bases and J by 0 bases, leaving 10 bases between them. CDR3 nucleotides: TGCGCCAGCAGCCAAAGGAGGGCCTTGAACACTGAAGCTTTCTTT. It is translated as CASSQRRALNTEAFF.

This clone appeared once. The V call is TRBV4-3, the J call TRBJ2-1, with 7 bases matching TRBD2. Germline trimming cut 0 bases from V and 10 bases from J; bases unmatched to any gene: 12. The CDR3 has 16 amino acids. Germline V gene data show CDR1 as LGHNA and CDR2 as YSLEER. CDR3 nucleotides: TGCGCCAGCAGCCAAGATCAAGAACTAGCGATCCGAGAGCAGTTCTTC. This translates into CASSQDQELAIREQFF.

The genes are TRBV9 and TRBJ2-3; 10 bases are shared with TRBD2. Trimming cost V 3 bases and J 2 bases; bases outside gene matches: 6. Germline V gene data show CDR1 as SGDLS and CDR2 as YYNGEE. CDR3 length equals 16 residues. The DNA of the CDR3 is TGTGCCAGCAGCGCCCTAGCGGGGGTTACCACAGATACGCAGTATTTT. Residues: CASSALAGVTTDTQYF.

The V and J genes are TRBV5-1 and TRBJ1-6, with 7 nucleotides matching TRBD1. CDR1 is SGHRS and CDR2 is YFSETQ in the germline V gene. The J segment lost 13 bases and the V segment lost 2 bases, leaving 15 bases of the junction unmatched. This CDR3 has 16 amino acids. The CDR3 spells CASSFYSGTAGGPLHF. The CDR3 nucleotides are TGCGCCAGCAGCTTCTATTCCGGGACAGCCGGTGGGCCCCTCCACTTT. The full variable domain, rest sourced from reference TRBV5-1 and TRBJ1-6, is KAGVTQTPRYLIKTRGQQVTLSCSPISGHRSVSWYQQTPGQGLQFLFEYFSETQRNKGNFPGRFSGRQFSNSRSEMNVSTLELGDSALYLCASSFYSGTAGGPLHFGNGTRLTVT.

The chain employs TRBV29-1 and TRBJ2-7; D is perhaps TRBD1 (6 bases). CDR3 size: 11 residues. Trimming removed 6 bases at V and 7 bases at J, with 13 bases between. Germline CDR1 and CDR2: SQVTM and ANQGSEA. CDR3 bases: TGCAGCGTAGGGGACACCCGAGAGCAGTACTTC. It specifies CSVGDTREQYF.

In the case of this clone: Distinct nucleotide sequences in the sample also encode this CDR3. The chain is built from TRBV30 and TRBJ1-2; unclear D gene. V dropped 0 bases and J dropped 8 bases, with 13 bases sitting between them. The CDR3 is 13 amino acids. CDR1 and CDR2 from the germline V gene are GTSNPN and SVGIG (reference sequence). This CDR3 is CAWSVREGGGYTF. The CDR3 nucleotides are TGTGCCTGGAGTGTAAGGGAGGGTGGGGGCTACACCTTC.

J is TRBJ2-1 and V is TRBV4-3, with TRBD2 identical over 8 bases. The CDR3 is 18 residues long. After removal of 1 base from V and 0 bases from J, the junction contained 8 bases not matched to a gene. Germline CDR1 reads LGHNA; CDR2 reads YSLEER. CDR3 sequence (DNA): TGCGCCAGCAGCCAAGCGGGGGGGTTCCCCTACTCCTACAATGAGCAGTTCTTC. It is translated as CASSQAGGFPYSYNEQFF.

The chain links TRBV11-3 to TRBJ2-5; 10 bases map to TRBD2. V lost 5 bases and J lost 5; bases outside the gene matches: 11. Germline loops: CDR1 SGHNT, CDR2 YENEEA. The CDR3 runs 16 residues. The CDR3 DNA reads TGTGCCAGCAGCCCCGGGTCGCTAGCGGGGGTCGAGACCCAGTACTTC. It yields the protein CASSPGSLAGVETQYF. The full variable domain, its missing parts supplied by reference TRBV11-3 and TRBJ2-5, is EAGVVQSPRYKIIEKKQPVAFWCNPISGHNTLYWYLQNLGQGPELLIRYENEEAVDDSQLPKDRFSAERLKGVDSTLKIQPAELGDSAVYLCASSPGSLAGVETQYFGPGTRLLVL.

V and J are TRBV7-3 and TRBJ2-5, with 7 positions matching TRBD2. The germline V gene encodes CDR1 SGHTA and CDR2 FQGTGA. V shed 4 bases, J shed 4 bases, and the junction held 12 bases outside the gene matches. CDR3 length equals 16 residues. The CDR3 DNA reads TGTGCCAGCAGCTCTAAAACAGCGGGGCCAACAGAGACCCAGTACTTC. Translating gives CASSSKTAGPTETQYF.

V gene TRBV6-1 combines with J gene TRBJ1-6; tentative D call: TRBD1 (5 bases). Deletions cut 5 bases from V and 7 bases from J, with 12 bases between. The CDR3 runs to 14 residues. CDR1 MNHNS and CDR2 SASEGT come from the germline V gene. CDR3 nucleotides: TGTGCCAGCAGTCCTTCAAGGACAAATTCACCCCTCCACTTT. It yields the protein CASSPSRTNSPLHF.